This TCR beta chain was captured in a study of T cells in Graves' hyperthyroidism and ophthalmopathy. Background on the study: Initial diagnosis, before any treatment, was when peripheral blood was collected.

Notes on this clonotype: A far larger clone is off by one base, so a read error is likely.

This CDR3 is 13 amino acids long. The junction had 3 bases not matched to a gene; V was cut back by 4 bases and J by 3 bases. CDR1 and CDR2 from the germline V gene are SGHNT and YYREEE (reference sequence). Using RNA transcripts as the source, TCR beta CDR3 regions were amplified. HTBI primers were used for first-round RT-PCR of the TCR CDR3. TCRdb re-derived calls from the multiplex PCR reads in MiXCR, one entry per CDR3 protein. This repertoire shows about 380,000 distinct CDR3 sequences, under 20% found once; its top ten account for 40%. The sample taken for sequencing was blood. The receptor was derived from a man aged 18 to 30 with Graves' ophthalmopathy. This chain connects TRBV5-4 to TRBJ2-5, with 7 bases aligning to TRBD1. The CDR3 coding sequence is TGTGCCAGCAGCGGAGACAGGGAAGAGACCCAGTACTTC. The encoded protein is CASSGDREETQYF. The complete variable domain, with remaining parts taken from reference TRBV5-4 and TRBJ2-5, reads ETGVTQSPTHLIKTRGQQVTLRCSSQSGHNTVSWYQQALGQGPQFIFQYYREEENGRGNFPPRFSGLQFPNYSSELNVNALELDDSALYLCASSGDREETQYFGPGTRLLVL.